The 13 T cell receptor beta chains in this list originate from one sample, sequenced in a study of blood T cell repertoires in COVID-19. Measured with immunoSEQ multiplex PCR; TCRdb has only the in-frame clones, and not every one. Of about 120,000 clones listed, nearly 90% were seen once; the top ten hold around 4%. Sequencing was performed on peripheral blood. These receptor sequences come from a woman aged 55-70 years with COVID-19, enrolled during active disease.

The J gene is TRBJ2-3, the V gene TRBV6-5; TRBD2 matches at 8 bases. Losses at the gene ends were 11 bases for V and 2 bases for J; bases not matched to a gene: 6. Germline CDR1 is MNHEY and CDR2 is SVGAGI. This CDR3 is built from 13 residues. The CDR3 sequence: CAGKAGDTDTQYF. The CDR3 nucleotides read TGTGCCGGGAAAGCGGGGGACACAGATACGCAGTATTTT.

The V call is TRBV5-1, the J call TRBJ2-7, with 7 bases matching TRBD1. CDR1 is SGHRS, CDR2 YFSETQ, per germline. The trim removed 0 bases at V and 3 bases at J, leaving 0 bases unmatched. The CDR3 runs to 13 residues. DNA of the CDR3: TGCGCCAGCAGCTTGGACAGGGGCTACGAGCAGTACTTC. Its translation is CASSLDRGYEQYF.

The chain recombines TRBV19 with TRBJ2-1; the match to TRBD2 covers 8 bases. This CDR3 comprises 14 residues. CDR1 is LNHDA, CDR2 SQIVND, per germline (reference sequence). V lost 6 bases to trimming and J lost 6 bases; unmatched junction nucleotides: 7. CDR3 nucleotides: TGTGCCAGTAGGGAGCGGGGGACGACCAATGAGCAGTTCTTC. Its protein is CASRERGTTNEQFF. Together with reference TRBV19 and TRBJ2-1, the CDR3 gives the full variable domain: DGGITQSPKYLFRKEGQNVTLSCEQNLNHDAMYWYRQDPGQGLRLIYYSQIVNDFQKGDIAEGYSVSREKKESFPLTVTSAQKNPTAFYLCASRERGTTNEQFFGPGTRLTVL.

This clone was counted between two and nine times. The chain recombines TRBV18 with TRBJ1-2, with a possible D match to TRBD1 (5 bases). The germline CDR1 and CDR2 sequences are KGHSH and LQKENI. Trimming pared 3 bases from V and 2 bases from J, leaving 7 bases between. This CDR3 contains 13 residues. The CDR3 spells CASSPAGNYGYTF. The DNA of the CDR3 is TGTGCCAGCTCACCCGCAGGGAACTATGGCTACACCTTC.

This clone was detected only once. The chain carries TRBV7-2 and TRBJ1-1; TRBD1 matches at 9 bases. The CDR3 consists of 16 residues. The junction had 7 bases not matched to a gene; V was cut back by 5 bases and J by 0 bases. CDR1 is SGHTA, CDR2 FQGNSA, per germline. In DNA, the CDR3 is TGTGCCAGCAGCCCTGACAGGGGGAATCTGAACACTGAAGCTTTCTTT. Protein product: CASSPDRGNLNTEAFF.

The J gene is TRBJ1-2, the V gene TRBV7-2; 7 nucleotides agree with TRBD1. The J segment lost 4 bases and the V segment lost 4 bases, leaving 3 bases of the junction unmatched. This CDR3 region has 13 residues. Germline V gene lookup returns CDR1 SGHTA and CDR2 FQGNSA. DNA of the CDR3: TGTGCCAGCAGCTCCTCAGGGGGCTATGGCTACACCTTC. Translation: CASSSSGGYGYTF. The full variable domain, with the rest looked up from reference TRBV7-2 and TRBJ1-2, is GAGVSQSPSNKVTEKGKDVELRCDPISGHTALYWYRQSLGQGLEFLIYFQGNSAPDKSGLPSDRFSAERTGGSVSTLTIQRTQQEDSAVYLCASSSSGGYGYTFGSGTRLTVV.

The chain recombines TRBV2 with TRBJ1-6; TRBD1 is a possible D gene (5 bases). This CDR3 is built from 14 residues. From germline, CDR1 is SNHLY and CDR2 FYNNEI. Trimming took 6 bases from V and 10 from J, leaving 16 bases between them. CDR3 loop: CASRTGTGASPLHF. The CDR3 coding sequence is TGTGCCAGCAGAACCGGGACGGGAGCATCACCCCTCCACTTT. The full variable domain, completed using reference TRBV2 and TRBJ1-6, is EPEVTQTPSHQVTQMGQEVILRCVPISNHLYFYWYRQILGQKVEFLVSFYNNEISEKSEIFDDQFSVERPDGSNFTLKIRSTKLEDSAMYFCASRTGTGASPLHFGNGTRLTVT.

Regarding this clone: A junction end diverges from the germline sequence, so it may reflect a read error. The gene calls are TRBV11-2 and TRBJ2-3; perhaps TRBD1 as D (6 bases). Germline values: CDR1 SGHAT, CDR2 FQNNGV. This CDR3 comprises 16 residues. The CDR3 here is CASRLGVWGPPDTQYF. In nucleotides, the CDR3 is TGTGCCAGCAGATTAGGGGTCTGGGGGCCCCCAGATACGCAGTATTTT.

V and J are TRBV6-2 or TRBV6-3 and TRBJ2-7; TRBD2 matches 8 bases. V dropped 6 bases and J dropped 5; count of bases not matched to a gene: 3. The CDR3 is 12 residues long. Germline V gene lookup returns CDR1 MNHEY and CDR2 SVGEGT. The CDR3 sequence: CASSGGAHEQYF. The CDR3, as DNA: TGTGCCAGCAGCGGGGGGGCCCACGAGCAGTACTTC.

The V and J genes are TRBV23-1 and TRBJ2-2, with a weak D call TRBD2 (6 bases). TRBV23-1 is filed as an ORF, its function uncertain. V dropped 2 bases and J dropped 4 bases, with 14 bases sitting between them. The CDR3 is made up of 16 amino acids. Written as DNA, the CDR3 is TGCGCCAGCAGTCAAGGGGTTGGGGGGTTCACCGGGGAGCTGTTTTTT. Translated: CASSQGVGGFTGELFF.

The chain couples TRBV27 to TRBJ2-7; 8 positions match TRBD2. The CDR3 extends over 14 amino acids. V gave up 4 bases and J gave up 5 bases; unmatched junction bases: 7. Germline CDR1 MNHEY, CDR2 SMNVEV (reference sequence). The CDR3 DNA sequence: TGTGCCAGCAGTTCTCTAGCGGGTAGCAACGAGCAGTACTTC. Amino acids: CASSSLAGSNEQYF.

The gene calls are TRBV5-1 and TRBJ2-7, with 8 bases identical to TRBD1. Trimming at V came to 0 bases and at J to 0 bases, leaving 5 bases not matched to a gene. CDR1 is SGHRS, CDR2 YFSETQ, per germline. CDR3 length equals 16 residues. The CDR3 nucleotides read TGCGCCAGCAGCTTGGAATGGACAGGGAACTCCTACGAGCAGTACTTC. Residues: CASSLEWTGNSYEQYF.

This chain connects TRBV7-3 to TRBJ2-3; 7 bases line up with TRBD2. CDR1 SGHTA and CDR2 FQGTGA come from the germline V gene. With V trimmed by 5 bases and J by 2 bases, 1 base remained unmatched. The CDR3 runs to 13 residues. The CDR3 DNA sequence: TGTGCCAGCAGCCGACTAGCCACAGATACGCAGTATTTT. Translating gives CASSRLATDTQYF. The full variable domain, rest sourced from reference TRBV7-3 and TRBJ2-3, is GAGVSQTPSNKVTEKGKYVELRCDPISGHTALYWYRQSLGQGPEFLIYFQGTGAADDSGLPNDRFFAVRPEGSVSTLKIQRTERGDSAVYLCASSRLATDTQYFGPGTRLTVL.